A selection of T cell receptor beta chains follows, all from one sample in a study of shared clonotypes between healthy human individuals. The protocol was immunoSEQ multiplex PCR, while the TCRdb copy is restricted to in-frame clones and leaves out a portion. Of about a million clones listed, about 75% are singletons. The material sequenced was memory CD4+ T cells sorted from blood. The receptors were gathered from a man younger than 35 in good health. Each CDR3 is given with its conserved first and last residue. D genes are given only for firm matches. Clone size is stated in some rows and not others, as once, few, many or a class when expanded.

D gene	V gene	J gene	clone size	CDR3 DNA	CDR3 protein
NA	TRBV28	TRBJ2-7	NA	TGTGCCAGCAGGCAGGACTGGCCCTACGAGCAGTACTTC	CASRQDWPYEQYF
TRBD1	TRBV9	TRBJ1-3	NA	TGTGCCAGCAGCAGAGGGACAGGGGACGGAAACACCATATATTTT	CASSRGTGDGNTIYF
TRBD1	TRBV11-2	TRBJ1-2	NA	TGTGCCAGCAGCCCCCAGGGGGGGGCGGGCTATGGCTACACCTTC	CASSPQGGAGYGYTF
NA	TRBV11-2	TRBJ2-5	NA	TGTGCCAGCAGCTTAGGGGGGCGAGAGATGGAGACCCAGTACTTC	CASSLGGREMETQYF
NA	TRBV2	TRBJ1-6	NA	TGTGCCAGCTTGATACAGGGACCCCTCCACTTT	CASLIQGPLHF
TRBD1	TRBV15	TRBJ2-2	NA	TGTGCCACCAGCAGAGATGGGACAGGGAAGACCGGGGAGCTGTTTTTT	CATSRDGTGKTGELFF
NA	TRBV5-5	TRBJ2-7	NA	TGTGCCAGCAGCTCCGGACAGCCCTACGAGCAGTACTTC	CASSSGQPYEQYF
NA	TRBV2	TRBJ2-5	NA	TGTGCCAGCAGTGAAGCGGTGGCCGGGCGGACCCAGTACTTC	CASSEAVAGRTQYF
TRBD1	TRBV5-1	TRBJ1-2	NA	TGCGCCAGCAGCTTGGCGGGACAGGGGGCGGATGGCTACACCTTC	CASSLAGQGADGYTF
NA	TRBV10-3	TRBJ2-7	NA	TGTGCCATCAGTCTTCCGGGCGGTGGCGAGCAGTACTTC	CAISLPGGGEQYF
TRBD1	TRBV7-8	TRBJ2-7	NA	TGTGCCAGCATCGGGGACAGCTTCTCCTACGAGCAGTACTTC	CASIGDSFSYEQYF
NA	TRBV5-6	TRBJ2-7	NA	TGTGCCAGCAGCTTGCTGGCGGGTGGAACAGGCGAGCAGTACTTC	CASSLLAGGTGEQYF
NA	TRBV29-1	TRBJ1-2	NA	TGCAGCGTTGAGGGGGGGGATGGCTACACCTTC	CSVEGGDGYTF
NA	TRBV10-1	TRBJ2-1	once	TGCGCCAGCAGTGCAATCCTATTCCCCTCCTACAATGAGCAGTTCTTC	CASSAILFPSYNEQFF
NA	TRBV7-9	TRBJ1-3	few	TGTGCCAGCAGCCTTACGGAATTCCCCCTCTTTTTT	CASSLTEFPLFF
TRBD2	TRBV6-1	TRBJ2-7	many	TGTGCCAGCAGTCTTTCGGCGGGAGCCAACTACGAGCAGTACTTC	CASSLSAGANYEQYF
TRBD1	TRBV7-2	TRBJ1-2	NA	TGTGCCAGCAGCTTAGTGTCAGGGGGCGACTATGGCTACACCTTC	CASSLVSGGDYGYTF
TRBD2	TRBV6-5	TRBJ2-1	NA	TGTGCCAGCAGTCCCGGACTAGCGGCCAATGAGCAGTTCTTC	CASSPGLAANEQFF
NA	TRBV9	TRBJ1-2	NA	TGTGCCAGCAGCGCCCGGGACGGGGCTAGCTATGGCTACACCTTC	CASSARDGASYGYTF
TRBD2	TRBV7-9	TRBJ2-1	NA	TGTGCCAGCAGCCCTGCGGGACTAGCGGGATGGGATGAGCAGTTCTTC	CASSPAGLAGWDEQFF
NA	TRBV7-9	TRBJ1-2	NA	TGTGCCAGCAATCGACAGGACAACCCTAACTATGGCTACACCTTC	CASNRQDNPNYGYTF
NA	TRBV5-4	TRBJ2-5	NA	TGTGCCAGCAGCTTACAGGCGGGGGAGACCCAGTACTTC	CASSLQAGETQYF
NA	TRBV6-6	TRBJ2-7	NA	TGTGCCAGCAGTTACGGCCCCCTGGGCGAGCAGTACTTC	CASSYGPLGEQYF
NA	TRBV6-1	TRBJ2-4	NA	TGTGCCAGCAGTCCAACCGGGACAACCTTTCAGTACTTC	CASSPTGTTFQYF
NA	TRBV5-1	TRBJ1-5	once	TGCGCCAGCAGCCCGGATGGCGCGGTCAATCAGCCCCAGCATTTT	CASSPDGAVNQPQHF
TRBD1	TRBV6-5	TRBJ1-5	NA	TGTGCCAGCAGTTACCATTGGACAGGGGGTTATCAGCCCCAGCATTTT	CASSYHWTGGYQPQHF
NA	TRBV19	TRBJ2-4	NA	TGTGCCAGTAGTGTAACAGGGCTAGCCAAAAACATTCAGTACTTC	CASSVTGLAKNIQYF
NA	TRBV27	TRBJ1-6	NA	TGTGCCAGCAGTTCGAAAGGGGGATCACCCCTCCACTTT	CASSSKGGSPLHF